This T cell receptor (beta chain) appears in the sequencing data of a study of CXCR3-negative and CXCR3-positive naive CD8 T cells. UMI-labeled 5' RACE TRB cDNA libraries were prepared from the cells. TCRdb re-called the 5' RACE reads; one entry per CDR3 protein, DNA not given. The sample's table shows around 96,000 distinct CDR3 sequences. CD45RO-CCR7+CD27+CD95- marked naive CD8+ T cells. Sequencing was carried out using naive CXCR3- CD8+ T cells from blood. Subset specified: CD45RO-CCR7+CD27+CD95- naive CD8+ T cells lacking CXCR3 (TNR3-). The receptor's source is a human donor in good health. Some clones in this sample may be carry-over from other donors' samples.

The CDR3 loop is CSVVGAGDEQYF. The gene calls are TRBV29-1 and TRBJ2-7; the D call of TRBD1 rests on TCRdb alone, since no DNA is present to check it. CDR3 length: 12 residues. In germline, CDR1 is SQVTM, CDR2 ANQGSEA.